The clone carrying this T cell receptor (beta chain) appeared once. Study processing details: Reference gene primer amplification gave nucleated cell count estimates. Assay used: immunoSEQ multiplex PCR; TCRdb lists only in-frame clones, some missing. The V and J calls and the clone size are those of that table, but D and trimming were determined from the DNA. The profile shows a few hundred thousand clones, around 87% of them singletons. The source of the sample is a study of blood T cell repertoires in COVID-19. In the study overall: The study drew acute and convalescent COVID-19 samples from the United States, Italy and Spain. T cells, B-cell-depleted T cells, or PBMCs supplied cDNA or gDNA.

This CDR3 spans 12 amino acids. The V and J ends lost 4 bases and 7 bases respectively, with 10 bases between them. CDR1 and CDR2 from the germline V gene are LGHNT and FRNRAP. Sequencing was carried out using peripheral blood. The sequence came from a woman aged 45 to 65 who had recovered from COVID-19. The V and J genes are TRBV12-5 and TRBJ2-5; the D is unclear. Here the CDR3 reads CASGSTLGTQYF. The CDR3 nucleotides are TGTGCTAGTGGTTCGACTTTGGGGACCCAGTACTTC. Looking up the rest from reference TRBV12-5 and TRBJ2-5 gives the full variable domain: DARVTQTPRHKVTEMGQEVTMRCQPILGHNTVFWYRQTMMQGLELLAYFRNRAPLDDSGMPKDRFSAEMPDATLATLKIQPSEPRDSAVYFCASGSTLGTQYFGPGTRLLVL.